This T cell receptor beta chain was identified during a study of shared clonotypes between healthy human individuals. About this clone itself: Its specificity is not known.

Whole-study findings and limits: Approximately 4.6% of naive CD4 clonotypes were common to several donors.

This CDR3 has 15 amino acids. Germline trimming cut 0 bases from V and 7 bases from J; bases unmatched to any gene: 8. Germline V gene data show CDR1 as GTSNPN and CDR2 as SVGIG (reference sequence). Some clones are missing from TCRdb's copy, which holds only in-frame ones; the method was immunoSEQ multiplex PCR. The sample lists under 2.5 million clones, just under 95% occurring once. The sequenced sample was naive CD4+ T cells from PBMCs. The subset here: CD45RA+ positively selected. The TCR sequence derives from a man younger than 35 in good health. Some clones in this sample may be carry-over from other donors' samples. The chain is built from TRBV30 and TRBJ2-2; 7 bases fit TRBD1. CDR3: CAWSVGRGLGGELFF. In nucleotides, the CDR3 is TGTGCCTGGAGTGTTGGAAGGGGGCTGGGCGGGGAGCTGTTTTTT.